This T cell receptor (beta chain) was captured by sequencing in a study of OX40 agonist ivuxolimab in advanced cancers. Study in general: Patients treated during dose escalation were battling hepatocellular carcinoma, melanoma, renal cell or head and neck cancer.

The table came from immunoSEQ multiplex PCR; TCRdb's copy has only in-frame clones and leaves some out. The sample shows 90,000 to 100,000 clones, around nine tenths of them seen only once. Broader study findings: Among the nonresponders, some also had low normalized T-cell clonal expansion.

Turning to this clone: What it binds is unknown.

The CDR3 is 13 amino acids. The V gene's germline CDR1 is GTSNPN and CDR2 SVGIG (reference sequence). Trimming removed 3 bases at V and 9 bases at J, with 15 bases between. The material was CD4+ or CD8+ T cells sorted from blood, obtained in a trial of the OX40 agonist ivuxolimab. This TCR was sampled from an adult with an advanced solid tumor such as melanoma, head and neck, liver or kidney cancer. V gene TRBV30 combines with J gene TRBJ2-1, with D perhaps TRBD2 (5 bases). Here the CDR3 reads CAWSPRRRGEQFF. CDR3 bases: TGTGCCTGGAGCCCAAGGAGGAGAGGTGAGCAGTTCTTC. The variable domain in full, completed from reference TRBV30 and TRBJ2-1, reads SQTIHQWPATLVQPVGSPLSLECTVEGTSNPNLYWYRQAAGRGLQLLFYSVGIGQISSEVPQNLSASRPQDRQFILSSKKLLLSDSGFYLCAWSPRRRGEQFFGPGTRLTVL.